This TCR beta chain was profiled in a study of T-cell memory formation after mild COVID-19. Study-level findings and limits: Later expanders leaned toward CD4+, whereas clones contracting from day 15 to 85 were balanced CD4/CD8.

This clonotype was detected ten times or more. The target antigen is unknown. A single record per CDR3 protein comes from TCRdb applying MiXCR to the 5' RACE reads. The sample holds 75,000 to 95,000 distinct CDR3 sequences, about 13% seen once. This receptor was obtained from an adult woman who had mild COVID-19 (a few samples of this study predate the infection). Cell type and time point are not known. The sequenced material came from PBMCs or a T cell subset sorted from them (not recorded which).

CDR3 nucleotide sequence: TGTGCCAGCAGCTTACCACGAGCGGGAGGGTACAATGAGCAGTTCTTC. Its translation: CASSLPRAGGYNEQFF. The gene calls are TRBV7-9 and TRBJ2-1, with TRBD2 matching over 10 bases. The length of the CDR3 is 16 residues. With 2 bases clipped from V and 4 bases from J, the junction kept 5 bases outside the gene matches. CDR1 and CDR2 from the germline V gene are SEHNR and FQNEAQ (reference sequence).